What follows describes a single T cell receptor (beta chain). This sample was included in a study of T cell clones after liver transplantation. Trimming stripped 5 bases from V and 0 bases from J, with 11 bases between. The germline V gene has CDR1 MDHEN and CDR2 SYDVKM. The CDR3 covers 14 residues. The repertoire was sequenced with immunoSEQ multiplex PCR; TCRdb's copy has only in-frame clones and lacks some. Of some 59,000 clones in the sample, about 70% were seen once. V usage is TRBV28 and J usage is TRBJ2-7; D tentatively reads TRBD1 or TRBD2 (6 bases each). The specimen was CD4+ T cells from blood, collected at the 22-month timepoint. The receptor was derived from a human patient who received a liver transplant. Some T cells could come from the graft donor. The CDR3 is CASSPAGHSYEQYF. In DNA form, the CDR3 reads TGTGCCAGCAGTCCGGCGGGACACTCCTACGAGCAGTACTTC.